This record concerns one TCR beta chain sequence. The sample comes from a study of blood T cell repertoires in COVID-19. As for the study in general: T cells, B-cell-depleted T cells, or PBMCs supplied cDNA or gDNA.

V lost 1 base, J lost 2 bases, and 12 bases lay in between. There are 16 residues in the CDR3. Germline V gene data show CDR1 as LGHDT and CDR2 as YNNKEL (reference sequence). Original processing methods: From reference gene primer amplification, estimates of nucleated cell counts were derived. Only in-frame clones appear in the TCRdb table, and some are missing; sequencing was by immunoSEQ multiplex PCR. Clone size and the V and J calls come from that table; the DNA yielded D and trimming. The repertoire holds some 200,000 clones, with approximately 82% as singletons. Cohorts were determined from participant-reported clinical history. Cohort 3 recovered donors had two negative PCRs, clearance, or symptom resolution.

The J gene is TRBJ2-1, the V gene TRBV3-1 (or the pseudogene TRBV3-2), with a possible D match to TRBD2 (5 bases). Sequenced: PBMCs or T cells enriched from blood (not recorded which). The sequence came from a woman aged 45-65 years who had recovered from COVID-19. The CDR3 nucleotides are TGTGCCAGCAGCCAAGTCGGAGGATCCGCCTACAATGAGCAGTTCTTC. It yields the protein CASSQVGGSAYNEQFF.